The 6 T cell receptor beta chains listed next were all sequenced from one sample in a study of cytomegalovirus exposure and HLA in healthy donors. PCR amplification relied on 60 Vbeta primers (plus 13 Jbeta primers). The method was immunoSEQ multiplex PCR; TCRdb's version includes in-frame clones alone and lacks a portion of them. Among about 160,000 clones listed, roughly 77% were seen once. The sample comprised PBMCs. The receptor source for this set is a male donor in good health and CMV-seronegative.

This chain connects TRBV28 to TRBJ1-2; 7 nucleotides align to TRBD1. Losses at the gene ends were 1 base for V and 4 bases for J; bases not matched to a gene: 6. The CDR3 has 15 amino acids. The germline V gene encodes CDR1 MDHEN and CDR2 SYDVKM. For the CDR3, the DNA is TGTGCCAGCAGTTTATCCGGGGCAGGGGGCTATGGCTACACCTTC. Translated: CASSLSGAGGYGYTF.

About this clone itself: Other DNA sequences in this specimen translate into the identical CDR3. This chain joins TRBV28 and TRBJ1-1, with unresolved D. Germline CDR1 is MDHEN and CDR2 is SYDVKM. V was trimmed by 2 bases and J by 5 bases, leaving 6 bases between them. The CDR3 spans 12 residues. The DNA for the CDR3 is TGTGCCAGCAGTTTACGAGAAACTGAAGCTTTCTTT. It is translated as CASSLRETEAFF.

The chain employs TRBV27 and TRBJ2-5; D is perhaps TRBD1 (6 bases). The assigned J gene may be wrong: the sequence end matches TRBJ2-7 better. The CDR3 is 11 amino acids. Germline assignment: CDR1 MNHEY and CDR2 SMNVEV (reference sequence). The CDR3 DNA sequence: TGTGCCAGCAGTACAGGGTCCGAGCAGTACTTC. Protein: CASSTGSEQYF.

CDR3 sequence reads: CASSLGAGFYTGELFF. Written as DNA, the CDR3 is TGTGCCAGCAGCCTTGGGGCGGGATTTTACACCGGGGAGCTGTTTTTT. This chain joins TRBV7-3 and TRBJ2-2; the D gene is possibly TRBD2 (6 bases). V shed 5 bases and J shed 3 bases, with 16 bases lying between them. The CDR3 is made up of 16 amino acids. Germline CDR1 and CDR2: SGHTA and FQGTGA.

The count of this clone is one. V usage is TRBV10-3 and J usage is TRBJ2-7; perhaps TRBD1 as D (5 bases). Germline-derived CDR1 and CDR2 are ENHRY and SYGVKD. The CDR3 totals 14 residues. V shed 6 bases and J shed 5 bases, with 17 bases lying between them. CDR3 nucleotide sequence: TGTGCCATCAGCCCCGGCTCAGGGTGGCACGAGCAGTACTTC. Its protein product is CAISPGSGWHEQYF.

Comments on this clone: At one boundary the junction diverges from the germline segment, which might be a read error. The sample has other DNA sequences that encode this CDR3 too. The genes are TRBV7-2 and TRBJ1-5; TRBD1 might be the D (5 bases). The V gene's germline CDR1 is SGHTA and CDR2 FQGNSA. The CDR3 runs 13 residues. The CDR3 loop reads CASSLQGNQPQHF. DNA for the CDR3: TGTGCCAGCAGCTTACAGGGCAACCAGCCCCAGCATTTT.